This passage covers 19 T cell receptor beta chains from one sample sequenced in a study of CD8+CD57+ T cells in acquired aplastic anemia. Genomic DNA was employed as the template in profiling TCR beta VDJ and CDR3. TCRdb re-derived calls from the reads in MiXCR, one entry per CDR3 protein. The table records 250,000 to 300,000 distinct CDR3 sequences, roughly 50% of them present only once. Sequences were obtained from sorted CD4+, CD8+, or CD8+CD57+ T cells (not recorded which) from PBMCs. The receptors stem from a human donor with severe aplastic anemia or a healthy control (not recorded which).

Only a few counts were recorded for this clonotype. The genes are TRBV29-1 and TRBJ2-5; D possibly corresponds to TRBD1 (5 bases). This CDR3 comprises 11 residues. The germline V gene has CDR1 SQVTM and CDR2 ANQGSEA. V lost 1 base to trimming and J lost 7 bases, with 7 bases between them. CDR3 in DNA: TGCAGCGTTGAAGGGGGCCGGACCCAGTACTTC. This sequence encodes CSVEGGRTQYF.

As to this clonotype: Germline and junction disagree at one end, which may indicate a read error. The V call is TRBV30, the J call TRBJ1-3, with D uncertain. This CDR3 has 16 amino acids. Germline V gene sequence: CDR1 GTSNPN, CDR2 SVGIG (reference sequence). In DNA form, the CDR3 reads TGTGCCCGGAGCCACGGGCCGACCTTCTCTGGAAACACCATATATTTT. Translation: CARSHGPTFSGNTIYF.

Ten or more counts support this clonotype. The V gene is TRBV20-1, the J gene TRBJ1-2; maybe TRBD1 (5 bases). The CDR3 runs 16 residues. Germline CDR1 DFQATT, CDR2 SNEGSKA (reference sequence). Trimming stripped 5 bases from V and 0 bases from J, with 19 bases between. The CDR3 DNA follows: TGCAGTGCTTGGATTGGGGCAGGCGACGCTAACTATGGCTACACCTTC. Its translation is CSAWIGAGDANYGYTF.

This clonotype was seen at least ten times. Written as DNA, the CDR3 is TGTGCCAGCGGGGGGGCGGGCGGCTCTGGGGCCAACGTCCTGACTTTC. It codes for CASGGAGGSGANVLTF. The V and J genes are TRBV2 and TRBJ2-6; tentative D call: TRBD2 (7 bases). Trimming took 8 bases from V and 0 from J, leaving 14 bases between them. The CDR3 loop spans 16 amino acids. In germline, CDR1 is SNHLY, CDR2 FYNNEI.

As concerns this clonotype: One end of the junction is discordant with germline, which a read error may explain. The chain links TRBV5-1 to TRBJ2-6; a possible D gene is TRBD2 (5 bases). Germline CDR1 SGHRS, CDR2 YFSETQ. This CDR3 has 12 residues. This chain's CDR3 is CASRLGKNGLTF. In DNA form, the CDR3 reads TGCGCCAGCAGGCTCGGGAAGAACGGCCTGACTTTC.

The chain carries TRBV7-9 and TRBJ2-7, with TRBD2 matching over 11 bases. J was trimmed by 4 bases and V by 7 bases; bases with no gene match: 18. In germline, CDR1 is SEHNR, CDR2 FQNEAQ (reference sequence). The CDR3 is made up of 18 amino acids. DNA of the CDR3: TGTGCCAGCAAAGGGTTAGCGGGAGGGGTATCATCCGGGTACGAGCAGTACTTC. This encodes CASKGLAGGVSSGYEQYF. Filled out from reference TRBV7-9 and TRBJ2-7, the complete variable domain reads DTGVSQNPRHKITKRGQNVTFRCDPISEHNRLYWYRQTLGQGPEFLTYFQNEAQLEKSRLLSDRFSAERPKGSFSTLEIQRTEQGDSAMYLCASKGLAGGVSSGYEQYFGPGTRLTVT.

The rearrangement links TRBV15 to TRBJ2-5; 13 bases are a match to TRBD2. Germline V CDR1 and CDR2: LNHNV, YYDKDF (reference sequence). This CDR3 is 17 amino acids long. Trimming took 3 bases from V and 5 from J; bases not matched to a gene: 9. The CDR3 spells CATSSSSRLAGGETQYF. CDR3 DNA sequence: TGTGCCACCAGCAGTTCATCGAGACTAGCGGGGGGCGAGACCCAGTACTTC.

This clonotype was observed at least ten times. The chain couples TRBV7-9 to TRBJ2-5; possible D gene TRBD2, 5 bases. The CDR3 extends over 12 amino acids. Per germline, CDR1 SEHNR and CDR2 FQNEAQ (reference sequence). The ends were cut back, 4 bases at V and 4 bases at J, with 7 bases in the middle. DNA for the CDR3: TGTGCCAGCAGCTCCAGCGGAGAGACCCAGTACTTC. It is translated as CASSSSGETQYF.

This clonotype turned up a few times. In DNA form, the CDR3 reads TGCGCCAGCAGCTTGTGGGCCCCGGGACAGGGGCGCTCCTACGAGCAGTACTTC. It is translated as CASSLWAPGQGRSYEQYF. The V gene is TRBV5-1, the J gene TRBJ2-7; 10 bases line up with TRBD1. Germline V gene lookup returns CDR1 SGHRS and CDR2 YFSETQ. Germline trimming cut 1 base from V and 0 bases from J; bases unmatched to any gene: 10. The CDR3 is made up of 18 amino acids.

The rearrangement joins TRBV29-1 to TRBJ2-1; TRBD2 agrees at 8 bases. In germline, CDR1 is SQVTM, CDR2 ANQGSEA. This CDR3 has 14 residues. CDR3 sequence reads: CSSYSGARGNEQFF. The DNA of the CDR3 is TGCAGTAGCTATAGCGGGGCGAGGGGCAATGAGCAGTTCTTC.

This clonotype was recorded many times. The chain recombines TRBV7-2 with TRBJ2-2; D is undetermined. This CDR3 is 14 amino acids long. Germline CDR1 is SGHTA and CDR2 is FQGNSA. Trimming pared 5 bases from V and 2 bases from J, leaving 9 bases between. The CDR3 region is CASSVTTNTGELFF. The CDR3 DNA reads as TGTGCCAGCAGCGTAACAACAAACACCGGGGAGCTGTTTTTT.

The J gene is TRBJ1-1, the V gene TRBV12-5; D unclear. Germline CDR1 LGHNT, CDR2 FRNRAP. The CDR3 runs to 15 residues. DNA for the CDR3: TGTGCCAGCAGCCCCGGCACGAACTTGAACACTGAAGCTTTCTTT. Its translation: CASSPGTNLNTEAFF.

The chain combines TRBV2 with TRBJ1-1; 8 nucleotides line up with TRBD1. From germline, CDR1 is SNHLY and CDR2 FYNNEI. V was clipped by 7 bases and J by 2 bases; unmatched bases: 12. The CDR3 has 16 amino acids. CDR3 sequence: CASTGQGAGGNTEAFF. The DNA of the CDR3 is TGTGCCAGCACAGGACAGGGCGCAGGTGGAAACACTGAAGCTTTCTTT. Based on the CDR3 plus reference TRBV2 and TRBJ1-1, the full variable domain is EPEVTQTPSHQVTQMGQEVILRCVPISNHLYFYWYRQILGQKVEFLVSFYNNEISEKSEIFDDQFSVERPDGSNFTLKIRSTKLEDSAMYFCASTGQGAGGNTEAFFGQGTRLTVV.

Concerning this clonotype: The CDR3 carries no conserved terminal phenylalanine or tryptophan, so it likely arises from a read error. The V call is TRBV7-6, the J call TRBJ1-2; possible D gene TRBD1, 6 bases. This CDR3 has 14 residues. V was cut by 3 bases and J by 8 bases, with 16 bases left in between. From germline, CDR1 is SGHVS and CDR2 FNYEAQ. The CDR3: CASSFGGALRGYTL. The DNA for the CDR3 is TGTGCCAGCAGCTTCGGGGGGGCGCTTCGCGGCTACACCCTC.

This clonotype was detected only a few times. V gene TRBV7-2 combines with J gene TRBJ1-5; D not certain. This CDR3 spans 12 amino acids. Trimming took 2 bases from V and 6 from J, leaving 5 bases between them. CDR1 and CDR2 (germline): SGHTA, FQGNSA. This CDR3 is CASSLMGQPQHF. CDR3 bases: TGTGCCAGCAGCTTAATGGGTCAGCCCCAGCATTTT.

This clonotype appeared many times. The chain couples TRBV11-3 to TRBJ2-1; perhaps TRBD2 as D (5 bases). The CDR3 totals 15 residues. Germline lookup yields CDR1 SGHNT and CDR2 YENEEA. V was trimmed by 3 bases and J by 4 bases, leaving 13 bases between them. CDR3 DNA: TGTGCCAGCAGCTTGCGGGCTAACGCATACAATGAGCAGTTCTTC. Its protein is CASSLRANAYNEQFF.

The chain carries TRBV7-2 and TRBJ1-5, with unresolved D. Germline-derived CDR1 and CDR2 are SGHTA and FQGNSA. Between the trimmed V and J ends, which lost 0 bases and 3 bases, there was a span of 9 bases. The CDR3 sequence is 15 residues long. Here the CDR3 reads CASSLAGQLNQPQHF. The CDR3 DNA follows: TGTGCCAGCAGCTTAGCGGGTCAGCTCAATCAGCCCCAGCATTTT.

This clonotype came up a few times. V and J are TRBV6-5 and TRBJ2-7, with 9 bases fitting TRBD1. Germline V CDR1 and CDR2: MNHEY, SVGAGI. This CDR3 spans 14 amino acids. The V segment lost 7 bases and the J segment 3 bases; nucleotides outside the gene matches: 7. The CDR3 bases are TGTGCCAGCACCTCGAAGGACAGGGGCTACGAGCAGTACTTC. It specifies CASTSKDRGYEQYF.

The genes are TRBV10-3 and TRBJ2-5; 16 bases fit TRBD2. Germline loops: CDR1 ENHRY, CDR2 SYGVKD. J was trimmed by 2 bases and V by 3 bases; bases with no gene match: 9. This CDR3 is 19 amino acids long. The CDR3 bases are TGTGCCATCAGTGACATCCCCGGGACTAGCGGGAGGGTTCAAGAGACCCAGTACTTC. Protein: CAISDIPGTSGRVQETQYF.